This T cell receptor (beta chain) was obtained from a study of OX40 agonist ivuxolimab in advanced cancers. The repertoire was sequenced with immunoSEQ multiplex PCR; TCRdb's copy has only in-frame clones and lacks some. This table holds around 46,000 clones, approximately 88% found once. General study points: Mean expanded clone counts were higher in CD8+ than CD4+ T cells.

Points on this clone: Antigen unknown.

J was trimmed by 5 bases and V by 8 bases; bases with no gene match: 2. This CDR3 comprises 11 residues. The germline V gene has CDR1 LNHDA and CDR2 SQIVND (reference sequence). The sample was CD4+ or CD8+ T cells sorted from blood, taken in a trial of the OX40 agonist ivuxolimab. The receptor's source is an adult with an advanced solid tumor such as melanoma, head and neck, liver or kidney cancer. The rearrangement links TRBV19 to TRBJ1-2; TRBD1 agrees at 7 bases. This CDR3 is CASETGYGYTF. The CDR3 nucleotides are TGTGCCAGTGAGACAGGGTATGGCTACACCTTC.